This T cell receptor beta chain was retrieved from a study of CD8+CD57+ T cells in acquired aplastic anemia. Study-level background: Quantities of DNA derived from sorted CD4+ and CD8+ cells averaged roughly 3 ug.

Patients picked for sequencing had shown CD8+CD57+ cell expansion detected by flow cytometry. As to this clonotype: Its cognate antigen is unknown.

This CDR3 comprises 13 residues. V lost 8 bases and J lost 1, with 9 bases in between. Study outcomes and limitations: Patients and controls had in common 25 to 30 CD8+ CDR3 sequences. Simpson's diversity of CD8+ cells was not significantly different in patients compared with controls.

TCR beta VDJ and CDR3 were profiled, and genomic DNA was the template. Via MiXCR, TCRdb re-called the reads, giving one row per CDR3 protein. The sample includes 150,000 to 200,000 distinct CDR3 sequences, about 45% seen only once; the top ten take more than 0.95%. The sequenced material came from sorted CD4+, CD8+, or CD8+CD57+ T cells (not recorded which) from PBMCs. This clonotype was sampled from a human donor with aplastic anemia. The chain couples TRBV5-3 to TRBJ2-2; D is unresolved. TRBV5-3 belongs to the ORF category, with a function that is uncertain. The DNA for the CDR3 is TGTGCCAGCAGCAAACAGAACACCGGGGAGCTGTTTTTT. This gives the protein CASSKQNTGELFF.